The 5 T cell receptor beta chains given below trace back to one sample, sequenced in a study of blood T cells in healthy people across ages. The use of a sample-barcoded 5' primer and a J-beta primer mix characterized a second PCR of roughly 7 to 12 cycles. TCRdb reanalysed the 5' RACE reads using MiXCR and keeps one entry per CDR3 protein. The data show 550,000 to 700,000 distinct CDR3 sequences, approximately 30% seen once. The specimen was blood. The receptors stem from a woman in her seventies in good health.

The chain carries TRBV20-1 and TRBJ1-3; D gene ambiguous. V dropped 3 bases and J dropped 0 bases, with 9 bases sitting between them. Germline V CDR1 and CDR2: DFQATT, SNEGSKA (reference sequence). This CDR3 region has 14 residues. CDR3 DNA sequence: TGCAGTGCTAGGAGGATCAGCTCTGGAAACACCATATATTTT. Protein sequence: CSARRISSGNTIYF.

This clonotype was found many times. The chain uses TRBV29-1 and TRBJ2-5, with 7 bases fitting TRBD2. The germline V gene encodes CDR1 SQVTM and CDR2 ANQGSEA. V lost 7 bases and J lost 5; bases outside the gene matches: 10. This CDR3 has 13 residues. CDR3 loop: CSERTRTSETQYF. The CDR3 nucleotides read TGCAGCGAACGGACTAGAACGTCGGAGACCCAGTACTTC.

The chain carries TRBV29-1 and TRBJ1-2; D perhaps matches TRBD1 (6 bases). The length of the CDR3 is 12 residues. Trimming shortened V by 4 bases and J by 4 bases, and 10 bases separated the two germline ends. Germline V gene data show CDR1 as SQVTM and CDR2 as ANQGSEA. This CDR3 reads CSVAGGPYGYTF. CDR3 sequence (DNA): TGCAGCGTTGCTGGGGGGCCCTATGGCTACACCTTC.

This clonotype has only a few counts. The chain recombines TRBV7-2 with TRBJ1-1; D is possibly TRBD1 (6 bases). The germline CDR1 and CDR2 sequences are SGHTA and FQGNSA. This CDR3 comprises 14 residues. The V end was cut by 3 bases, the J end by 5 bases, with 13 bases between. The CDR3 DNA is TGTGCCAGCAGCTTGGACACAGGGATTACTGAAGCTTTCTTT. Protein product: CASSLDTGITEAFF.

This clonotype was counted ten times or more. The chain employs TRBV6-5 and TRBJ2-5, with 8 nucleotides matching TRBD2. V trimming: 6 bases; J trimming: 5 bases; junction bases outside the gene matches: 14. CDR3 length: 16 amino acids. Germline CDR1 and CDR2: MNHEY and SVGAGI. The CDR3 region has the DNA TGTGCCAGCAGCTTACGCGGAGGACTAGCCGGTGAGACCCAGTACTTC. Protein product: CASSLRGGLAGETQYF.